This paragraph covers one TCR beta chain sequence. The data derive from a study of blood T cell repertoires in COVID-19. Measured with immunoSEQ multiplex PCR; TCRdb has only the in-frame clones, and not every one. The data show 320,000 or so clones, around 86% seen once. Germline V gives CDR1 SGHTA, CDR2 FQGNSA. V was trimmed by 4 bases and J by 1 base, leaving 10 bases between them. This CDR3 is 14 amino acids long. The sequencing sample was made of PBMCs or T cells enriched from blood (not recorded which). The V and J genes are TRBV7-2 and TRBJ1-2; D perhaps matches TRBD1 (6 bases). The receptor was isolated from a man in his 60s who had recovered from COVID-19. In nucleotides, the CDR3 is TGTGCCAGCAGCTACCAGGGGAATAACTATGGCTACACCTTC. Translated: CASSYQGNNYGYTF.